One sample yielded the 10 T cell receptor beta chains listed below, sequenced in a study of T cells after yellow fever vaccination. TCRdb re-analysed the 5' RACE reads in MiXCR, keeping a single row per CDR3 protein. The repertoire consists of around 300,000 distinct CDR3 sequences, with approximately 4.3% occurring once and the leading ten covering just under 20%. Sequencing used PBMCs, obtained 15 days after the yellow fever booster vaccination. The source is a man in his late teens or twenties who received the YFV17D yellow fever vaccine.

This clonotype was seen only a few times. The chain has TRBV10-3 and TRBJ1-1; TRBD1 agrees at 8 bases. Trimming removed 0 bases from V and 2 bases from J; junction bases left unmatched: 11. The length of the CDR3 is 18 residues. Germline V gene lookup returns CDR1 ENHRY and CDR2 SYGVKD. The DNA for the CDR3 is TGTGCCATCAGTGAGTCGGTGGACAGGGCAGAACTAAACACTGAAGCTTTCTTT. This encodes CAISESVDRAELNTEAFF.

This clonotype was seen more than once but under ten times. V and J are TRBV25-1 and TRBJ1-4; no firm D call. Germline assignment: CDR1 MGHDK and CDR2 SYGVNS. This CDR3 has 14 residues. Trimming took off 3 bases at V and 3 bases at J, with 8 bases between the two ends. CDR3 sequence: CASSDIQSNEKLFF. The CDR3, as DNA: TGTGCCAGCAGTGATATACAGTCTAATGAAAAACTGTTTTTT.

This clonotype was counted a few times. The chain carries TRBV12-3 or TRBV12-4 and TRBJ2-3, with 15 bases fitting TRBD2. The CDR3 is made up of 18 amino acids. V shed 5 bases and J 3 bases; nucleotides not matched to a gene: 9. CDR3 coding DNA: TGTGCCAGCAGTCGTCCGGGACTAGCGGGGGGTTTGACAGATACGCAGTATTTT. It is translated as CASSRPGLAGGLTDTQYF.

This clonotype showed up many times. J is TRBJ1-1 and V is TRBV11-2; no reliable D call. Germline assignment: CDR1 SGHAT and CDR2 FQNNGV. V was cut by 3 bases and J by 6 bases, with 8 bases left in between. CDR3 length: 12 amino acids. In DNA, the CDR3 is TGTGCCAGCAGCTTCCCGGGAGCTGAAGCTTTCTTT. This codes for CASSFPGAEAFF.

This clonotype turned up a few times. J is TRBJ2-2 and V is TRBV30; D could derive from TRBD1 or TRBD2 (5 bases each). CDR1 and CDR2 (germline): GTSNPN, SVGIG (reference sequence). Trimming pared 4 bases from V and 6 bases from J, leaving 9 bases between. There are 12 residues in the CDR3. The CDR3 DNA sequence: TGTGCCTGGACGAGGGGCGCCGGGGAGCTGTTTTTT. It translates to CAWTRGAGELFF. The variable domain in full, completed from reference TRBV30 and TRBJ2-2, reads SQTIHQWPATLVQPVGSPLSLECTVEGTSNPNLYWYRQAAGRGLQLLFYSVGIGQISSEVPQNLSASRPQDRQFILSSKKLLLSDSGFYLCAWTRGAGELFFGEGSRLTVL.

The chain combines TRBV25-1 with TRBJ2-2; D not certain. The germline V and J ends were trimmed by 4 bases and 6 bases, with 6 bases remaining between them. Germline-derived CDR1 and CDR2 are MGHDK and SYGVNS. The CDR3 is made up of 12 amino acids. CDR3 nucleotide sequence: TGTGCCAGCAGTGCCTCTGCCGGGGAGCTGTTTTTT. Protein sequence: CASSASAGELFF.

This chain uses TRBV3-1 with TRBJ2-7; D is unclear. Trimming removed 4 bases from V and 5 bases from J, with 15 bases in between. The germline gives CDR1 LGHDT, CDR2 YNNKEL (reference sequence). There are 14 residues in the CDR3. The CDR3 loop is CASSRRATHNEQYF. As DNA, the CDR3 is TGTGCCAGCAGCCGAAGGGCCACTCATAACGAGCAGTACTTC.

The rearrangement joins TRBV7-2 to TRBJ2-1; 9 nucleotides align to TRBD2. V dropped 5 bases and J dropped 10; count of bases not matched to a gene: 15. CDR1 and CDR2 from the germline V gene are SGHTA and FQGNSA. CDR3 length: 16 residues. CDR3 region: CASSPAAALAGREQFF. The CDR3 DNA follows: TGTGCCAGCAGCCCGGCCGCTGCGCTAGCGGGGAGGGAGCAGTTCTTC.

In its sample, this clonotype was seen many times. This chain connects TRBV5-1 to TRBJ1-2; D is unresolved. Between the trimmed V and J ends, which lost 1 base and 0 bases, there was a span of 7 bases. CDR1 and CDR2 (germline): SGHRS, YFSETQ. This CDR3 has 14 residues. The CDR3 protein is CASSLSAANYGYTF. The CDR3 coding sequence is TGCGCCAGCAGCTTGTCGGCAGCTAACTATGGCTACACCTTC. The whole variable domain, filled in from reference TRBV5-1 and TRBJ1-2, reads KAGVTQTPRYLIKTRGQQVTLSCSPISGHRSVSWYQQTPGQGLQFLFEYFSETQRNKGNFPGRFSGRQFSNSRSEMNVSTLELGDSALYLCASSLSAANYGYTFGSGTRLTVV.

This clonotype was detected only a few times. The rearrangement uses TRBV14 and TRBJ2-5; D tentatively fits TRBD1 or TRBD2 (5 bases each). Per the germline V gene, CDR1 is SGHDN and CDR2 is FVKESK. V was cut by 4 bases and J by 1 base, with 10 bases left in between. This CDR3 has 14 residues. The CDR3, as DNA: TGTGCCAGCAGCCGCCTCGGGGCCCAAGAGACCCAGTACTTC. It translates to CASSRLGAQETQYF.